The clone carrying this T cell receptor (beta chain) occurred once. The antigen remains undetermined. This sample is part of a study of blood T cells in healthy people across ages. Study-wide findings and caveats: Investigators viewed diversity estimates from one million T cells as underestimates, the study reported.

Then a second PCR, running roughly 7 to 11 cycles, was carried out with a sample-barcoded 5' primer and a J-beta primer mix. A minimum of 3 million CDR3-containing paired-end reads was obtained for each sample. TCRdb reprocessed the 5' RACE reads via MiXCR and lists one record per CDR3 protein. The sample includes 550,000 to 650,000 distinct CDR3 sequences, approximately 30% of them seen just once. This receptor was identified in a woman at least 80 years old in good health. Material: blood.

This CDR3 reads CSASFPDKETQYF. CDR3 sequence (DNA): TGCAGTGCTAGTTTTCCAGACAAGGAGACCCAGTACTTC. The chain uses TRBV20-1 and TRBJ2-5; D remains ambiguous. Germline V gives CDR1 DFQATT, CDR2 SNEGSKA (reference sequence). CDR3 length equals 13 residues. V lost 3 bases and J 5 bases, leaving 13 bases between the germline ends.